These 9 T cell receptor beta chains came from one sample sequenced in a study of blood T cell repertoires in COVID-19. Using immunoSEQ multiplex PCR, the repertoire was profiled, and TCRdb retains in-frame clones only, with some absent. This sample has some 93,000 clones, with around four fifths found just once. Material for sequencing was peripheral blood. These receptors all come from a man aged 70-80 years with acute or convalescent COVID-19.

This chain uses TRBV19 with TRBJ2-2; a possible D gene is TRBD1 (5 bases). Trimming took 4 bases from V and 2 from J, leaving 11 bases between them. The CDR3 is 15 residues long. Germline V CDR1 and CDR2: LNHDA, SQIVND (reference sequence). The CDR3 reads CASSTLDINTGELFF. CDR3 nucleotides: TGTGCCAGTAGTACTCTGGACATCAACACCGGGGAGCTGTTTTTT.

As regards this clone: Other nucleotide sequences in the sample specify the same CDR3. This chain uses TRBV30 with TRBJ1-6, with unresolved D. The CDR3 is 16 residues long. Trimming removed 0 bases from V and 0 bases from J, with 9 bases in between. Germline V lookup: CDR1 GTSNPN, CDR2 SVGIG (reference sequence). DNA for the CDR3: TGTGCCTGGAGTGTAAGCGGGAGCTCCTATAATTCACCCCTCCACTTT. It is translated as CAWSVSGSSYNSPLHF. Complete variable domain (other parts from reference TRBV30 and TRBJ1-6): SQTIHQWPATLVQPVGSPLSLECTVEGTSNPNLYWYRQAAGRGLQLLFYSVGIGQISSEVPQNLSASRPQDRQFILSSKKLLLSDSGFYLCAWSVSGSSYNSPLHFGNGTRLTVT.

The V gene is TRBV6-5, the J gene TRBJ2-4; TRBD1 aligns across 7 bases. V lost 4 bases, J lost 6 bases, and 9 bases stayed unmatched. The CDR3 is made up of 15 amino acids. Germline values: CDR1 MNHEY, CDR2 SVGAGI. The CDR3 protein is CASSSTGARRNIQYF. In DNA, the CDR3 is TGTGCCAGCAGTTCCACAGGGGCCCGGAGAAACATTCAGTACTTC.

V and J are TRBV3-1 (or the pseudogene TRBV3-2) and TRBJ2-1, with 13 bases lining up with TRBD2. J lost 9 bases, V lost 2 bases, and 10 bases had no gene match. The length of the CDR3 is 17 residues. Germline lookup yields CDR1 LGHDT and CDR2 YNNKEL (reference sequence). CDR3 residues: CASSQISTSGGAGEQFF. The CDR3 nucleotides are TGTGCCAGCAGCCAAATTTCTACTAGCGGGGGGGCCGGTGAGCAGTTCTTC.

The chain is built from TRBV30 and TRBJ1-5; possible D gene TRBD1, 6 bases. This CDR3 has 24 residues. Trimming removed 4 bases at V and 0 bases at J, with 40 bases between. The germline gives CDR1 GTSNPN, CDR2 SVGIG (reference sequence). The CDR3 region is CAWKRTGSLDHPPCVAYSNQPQHF. CDR3 in DNA: TGTGCCTGGAAAAGAACAGGGAGCCTCGACCACCCACCTTGCGTCGCCTATAGCAATCAGCCCCAGCATTTT.

V usage is TRBV13 and J usage is TRBJ1-1, with TRBD1 matching over 7 bases. The germline CDR1 and CDR2 sequences are PRHDT and FYEKMQ (reference sequence). This CDR3 contains 13 residues. V lost 5 bases and J lost 9; bases outside the gene matches: 9. This CDR3 reads CASSADRKSQAFF. The CDR3 DNA follows: TGTGCCAGCAGCGCGGACAGGAAATCACAAGCTTTCTTT.

The chain has TRBV2 and TRBJ1-5; 9 bases are a match to TRBD1. The ends lost 4 bases at V and 4 bases at J; junction bases unmatched: 8. The CDR3 length is 16 residues. CDR1 is SNHLY, CDR2 FYNNEI, per germline. DNA for the CDR3: TGTGCCAGCAGTGGCACAGGGGGCGCGGTGAATCAGCCCCAGCATTTT. This translates into CASSGTGGAVNQPQHF.

The V and J genes are TRBV6-5 and TRBJ1-5; a possible D gene is TRBD1 (6 bases). V was trimmed by 0 bases and J by 1 base, leaving 7 bases between them. The CDR3 has 15 amino acids. Germline values: CDR1 MNHEY, CDR2 SVGAGI. The CDR3 spells CASSYSGQSNQPQHF. CDR3 in DNA: TGTGCCAGCAGTTACTCAGGACAGAGCAATCAGCCCCAGCATTTT.

This clone was seen once. This sequence joins TRBV28 and TRBJ1-4, with D tentatively TRBD1 (5 bases). Germline CDR1 reads MDHEN; CDR2 reads SYDVKM. The CDR3 extends over 17 amino acids. Trimming shortened V by 6 bases and J by 0 bases, and 17 bases separated the two germline ends. The CDR3, as DNA: TGTGCCAGCAGGGTACTCCGGGACTTCGCAACTAATGAAAAACTGTTTTTT. Protein product: CASRVLRDFATNEKLFF.